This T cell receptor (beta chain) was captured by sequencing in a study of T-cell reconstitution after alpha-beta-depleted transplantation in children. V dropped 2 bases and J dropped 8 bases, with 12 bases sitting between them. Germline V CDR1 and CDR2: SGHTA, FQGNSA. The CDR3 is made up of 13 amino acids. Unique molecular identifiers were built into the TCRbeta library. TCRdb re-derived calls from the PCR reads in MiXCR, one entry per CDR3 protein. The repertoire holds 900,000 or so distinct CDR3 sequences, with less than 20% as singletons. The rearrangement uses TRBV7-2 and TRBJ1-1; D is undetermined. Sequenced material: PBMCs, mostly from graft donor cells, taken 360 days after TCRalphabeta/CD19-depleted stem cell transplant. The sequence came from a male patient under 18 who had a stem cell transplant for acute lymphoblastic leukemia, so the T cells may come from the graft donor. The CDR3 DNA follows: TGTGCCAGCAGCTTAAGAGCGAACTTGGAAGCTTTCTTT. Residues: CASSLRANLEAFF.